The source of this T cell receptor beta chain is a study of T cell responses to AZD1222 COVID-19 vaccine. Profiling relied on immunoSEQ multiplex PCR, and the TCRdb table lists in-frame clones only, not all of them. The data show some 150,000 clones, around 90% seen once. Deletions cut 4 bases from V and 1 base from J, with 14 bases between. The CDR3 consists of 15 residues. Germline CDR1 SGHRS, CDR2 YFSETQ. Findings and limits, study-wide: The CD4 TCRs associated with vaccination extended across spike and predominated at 160-218 and 743-854. Clonal diversity may have been underestimated in mostly white British donors. Among AZD1222 vaccinees, only six or seven were seropositive at baseline.

This clone appeared a single time. Its cognate antigen is unknown. The chain recombines TRBV5-1 with TRBJ1-1; tentatively, D is TRBD1 (6 bases). The TCR originated in an adult in good health. The material sequenced was peripheral blood, taken on day 0 of MenACWY control vaccination. DNA for the CDR3: TGCGCCAGCAGCAAACTAGGGGGGGCGAACACTGAAGCTTTCTTT. As protein: CASSKLGGANTEAFF.